The entry that follows covers one T cell receptor (beta chain) sequence. The antigen is not known. Data came from immunoSEQ multiplex PCR; TCRdb stores just in-frame clones and leaves some out. This table has 130,000 to 150,000 clones, approximately 93% appearing once. This entry comes from a study of T cell responses to AZD1222 COVID-19 vaccine. The CDR3 consists of 19 residues. Germline CDR1 reads MNHNY; CDR2 reads SVGAGI (reference sequence). V shed 5 bases, J shed 4 bases, and the junction held 12 bases outside the gene matches. Findings and limits, study-wide: The donors showed a predominance of white British ancestry and of females, with possible underestimation of clonal diversity. Targets within unmutated variant regions were reportedly found for nearly half of spike-specific TCRs. The span of vaccine-associated CD4 TCRs extended across spike, with dominance at 160-218 and 743-854. Vaccination with two AZD1222 doses was followed by a rise in Spike-specific TCR breadth and depth.

Specimen: peripheral blood, collected after recovery from COVID-19. The receptor comes from an adult who had recovered from COVID-19. This rearrangement joins TRBV6-6 to TRBJ2-3; TRBD2 agrees at 16 bases. As DNA, the CDR3 is TGTGCCAGCAGTCGAACCGGGACTAGCGGGAGGGCTTATCCAGATACGCAGTATTTT. Protein: CASSRTGTSGRAYPDTQYF.